The 5 T cell receptor beta chains below come from one sample, sequenced in a study of OX40 agonist ivuxolimab in advanced cancers. Generated by immunoSEQ multiplex PCR, the TCRdb table keeps only in-frame clones and is missing some. The sample lists about 26,000 clones, roughly 90% seen once, with roughly a fifth in the top ten. Sequenced here: CD4+ or CD8+ T cells sorted from blood, sampled in a trial of the OX40 agonist ivuxolimab. Receptors were obtained from an adult with an advanced solid tumor such as melanoma, head and neck, liver or kidney cancer.

CDR3 DNA sequence: TGCGCCAGCTCCCGATTAGCGGGGGGGCACTCCTACAATGAGCAGTTCTTC. Protein product: CASSRLAGGHSYNEQFF. The rearrangement joins TRBV10-2 to TRBJ2-1, with TRBD2 matching over 11 bases. This CDR3 region has 17 residues. Looked up from germline, CDR1 is WSHSY and CDR2 is SAAADI. The ends lost 8 bases at V and 0 bases at J; junction bases unmatched: 9.

The chain joins TRBV27 to TRBJ1-3; no definite D call. Germline values: CDR1 MNHEY, CDR2 SMNVEV (reference sequence). The CDR3 is made up of 15 amino acids. The V end lost 0 bases, the J end lost 4 bases, and 10 bases lay between the germline ends. DNA for the CDR3: TGTGCCAGCAGTTTATCCCCGATATCAGGAAACACCATATATTTT. Translating it yields CASSLSPISGNTIYF.

The chain combines TRBV7-9 with TRBJ2-2, with D unresolved. The V gene lost 1 base and the J gene lost 3 bases, with 9 bases spanning the gap. Germline lookup yields CDR1 SEHNR and CDR2 FQNEAQ (reference sequence). This CDR3 is built from 15 residues. CDR3 sequence: CASSLGLGDTGELFF. The CDR3 region has the DNA TGTGCCAGCAGCTTAGGTCTCGGAGACACCGGGGAGCTGTTTTTT.

This clone was picked up a small number of times. The rearrangement joins TRBV7-9 to TRBJ2-5; TRBD1 aligns across 7 bases. The CDR3 has 14 residues. CDR1 and CDR2 (germline): SEHNR, FQNEAQ (reference sequence). V gave up 5 bases and J gave up 2 bases; unmatched junction bases: 5. The CDR3 DNA is TGTGCCAGCAGCAACAGGGGTATACAAGAGACCCAGTACTTC. It is translated as CASSNRGIQETQYF.

The gene calls are TRBV6-6 and TRBJ1-6; D unresolved. V was trimmed by 8 bases and J by 9 bases, leaving 14 bases between them. Germline lookup yields CDR1 MNHNY and CDR2 SVGAGI (reference sequence). The CDR3 extends over 13 amino acids. The DNA of the CDR3 is TGTGCCAGCTCGTTAGAATCGGGTTCACCCCTCCACTTT. It encodes CASSLESGSPLHF.